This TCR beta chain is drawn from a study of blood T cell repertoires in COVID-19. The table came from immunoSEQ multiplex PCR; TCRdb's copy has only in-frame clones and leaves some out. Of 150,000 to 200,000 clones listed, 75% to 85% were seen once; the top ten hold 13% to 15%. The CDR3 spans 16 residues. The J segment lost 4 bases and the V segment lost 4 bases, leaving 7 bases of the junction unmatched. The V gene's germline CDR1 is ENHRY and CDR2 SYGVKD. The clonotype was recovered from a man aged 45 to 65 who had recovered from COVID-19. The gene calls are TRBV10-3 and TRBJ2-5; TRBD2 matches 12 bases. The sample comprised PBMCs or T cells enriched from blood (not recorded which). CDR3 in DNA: TGTGCCATCAGTGTCGGACTAGCGGGGTTAGTAGAGACCCAGTACTTC. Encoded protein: CAISVGLAGLVETQYF.